This entry is about one T cell receptor (beta chain). Its antigen remains unknown. V lost 2 bases and J lost 0, with 10 bases in between. There are 14 residues in the CDR3. Germline CDR1 reads DFQATT; CDR2 reads SNEGSKA (reference sequence). TCRdb reanalysed the 5' RACE reads using MiXCR and keeps one entry per CDR3 protein. The data hold 520,000 or so distinct CDR3 sequences, with under 25% observed a single time. The record originates from a study of identical twins. Findings of the study overall: Conclusions came from cross-sectional statistical analysis, not from following the same donors.

These data were likewise used in another study, on T cells expressing NK-cell markers.

The chain recombines TRBV20-1 with TRBJ1-1; D uncertain. The sample comprised CD4+ T cells sorted from blood. The receptor was isolated from a woman between 18 and 30 years old in good health. CDR3 loop: CSARRGGLNTEAFF. In nucleotides, the CDR3 is TGCAGTGCTAGACGAGGTGGCCTGAACACTGAAGCTTTCTTT.